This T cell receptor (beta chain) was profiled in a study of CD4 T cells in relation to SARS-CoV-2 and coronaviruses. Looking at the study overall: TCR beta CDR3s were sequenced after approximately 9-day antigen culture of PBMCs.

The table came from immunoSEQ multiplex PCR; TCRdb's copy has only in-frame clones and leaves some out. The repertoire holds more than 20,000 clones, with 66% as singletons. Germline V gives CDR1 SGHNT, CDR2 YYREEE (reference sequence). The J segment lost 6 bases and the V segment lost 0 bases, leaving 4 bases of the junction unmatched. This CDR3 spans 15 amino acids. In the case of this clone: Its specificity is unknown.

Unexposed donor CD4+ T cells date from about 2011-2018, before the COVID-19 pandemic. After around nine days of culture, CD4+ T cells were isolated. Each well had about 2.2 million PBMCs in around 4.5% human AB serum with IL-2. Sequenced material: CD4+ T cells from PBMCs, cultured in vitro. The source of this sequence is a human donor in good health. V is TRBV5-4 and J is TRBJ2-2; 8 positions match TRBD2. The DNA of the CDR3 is TGTGCCAGCAGCTTGGCCGGGACTAGATCCGGGGAGCTGTTTTTT. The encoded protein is CASSLAGTRSGELFF.